A single T cell receptor (beta chain) is shown here with its context. Its antigen is still unknown. Blood samples were obtained at baseline, cycle 4 day 1, and cycle 7 day 1. V shed 4 bases and J shed 4 bases, with 14 bases lying between them. The CDR3 totals 14 residues. The germline V gene has CDR1 SGHAT and CDR2 FQNNGV. This sample is drawn from a study of OX40 agonist ivuxolimab in advanced cancers. On the study more broadly: The mean age was approximately 60 years, ranging from 23 to 79, with around four fifths of participants male.

Study results and caveats: CD8+ T cells averaged more expanded clones than CD4+. At 0.1 to 3.0 mg/kg, clonal expansion of CD4+ and CD8+ blood T cells had occurred by week 6.

This table comes from immunoSEQ multiplex PCR, and its TCRdb copy is limited to in-frame clones, with some not included. The sample contains 80,000 or so clones, roughly nine tenths of which appear only once. This sample comprised CD4+ or CD8+ T cells sorted from blood, obtained in a trial of the OX40 agonist ivuxolimab. The V call is TRBV11-2, the J call TRBJ2-7, with D possibly matching TRBD1 (5 bases). This clonotype originated in an adult with an advanced solid tumor such as melanoma, head and neck, liver or kidney cancer. The CDR3 DNA reads TGTGCCAGCAGCTCCGGACAAGGGCGGTACGAGCAGTACTTC. Its protein is CASSSGQGRYEQYF. The whole variable domain, remainder taken from reference TRBV11-2 and TRBJ2-7, is EAGVAQSPRYKIIEKRQSVAFWCNPISGHATLYWYQQILGQGPKLLIQFQNNGVVDDSQLPKDRFSAERLKGVDSTLKIQPAKLEDSAVYLCASSSGQGRYEQYFGPGTRLTVT.